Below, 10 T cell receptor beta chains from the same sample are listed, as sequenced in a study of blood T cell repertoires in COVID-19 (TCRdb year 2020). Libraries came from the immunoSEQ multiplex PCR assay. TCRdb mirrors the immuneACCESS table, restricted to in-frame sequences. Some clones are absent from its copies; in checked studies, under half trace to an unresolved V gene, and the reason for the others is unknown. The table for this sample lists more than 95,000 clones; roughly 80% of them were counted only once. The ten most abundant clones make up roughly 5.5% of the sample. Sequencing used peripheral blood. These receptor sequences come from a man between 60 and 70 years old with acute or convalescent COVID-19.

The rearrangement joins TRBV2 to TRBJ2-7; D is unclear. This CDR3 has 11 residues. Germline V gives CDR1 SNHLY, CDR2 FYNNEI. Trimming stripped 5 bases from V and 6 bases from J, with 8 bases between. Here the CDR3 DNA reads TGTGCCAGCAGTCCCGAGTTCGAGCAGTACTTC. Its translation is CASSPEFEQYF.

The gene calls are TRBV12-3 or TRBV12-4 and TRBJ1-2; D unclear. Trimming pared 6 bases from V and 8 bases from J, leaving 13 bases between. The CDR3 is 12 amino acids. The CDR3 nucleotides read TGTGCCAGCAGACTCCTGGAGGGCGGCTACACCTTC. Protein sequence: CASRLLEGGYTF.

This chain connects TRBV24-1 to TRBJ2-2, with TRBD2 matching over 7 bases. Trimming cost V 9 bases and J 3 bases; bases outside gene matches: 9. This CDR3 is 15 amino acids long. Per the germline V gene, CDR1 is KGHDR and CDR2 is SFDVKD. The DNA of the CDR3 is TGTGCCACCCAGATGAGTAGCGGGTACACCGGGGAGCTGTTTTTT. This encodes CATQMSSGYTGELFF.

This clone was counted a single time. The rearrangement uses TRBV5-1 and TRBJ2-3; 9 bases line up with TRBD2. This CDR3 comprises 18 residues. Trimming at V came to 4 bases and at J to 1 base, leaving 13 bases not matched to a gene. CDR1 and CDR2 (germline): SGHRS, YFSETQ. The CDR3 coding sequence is TGCGCCAGCAGCCGAACCATTAGCGGGAGAACGGGCACAGATACGCAGTATTTT. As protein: CASSRTISGRTGTDTQYF.

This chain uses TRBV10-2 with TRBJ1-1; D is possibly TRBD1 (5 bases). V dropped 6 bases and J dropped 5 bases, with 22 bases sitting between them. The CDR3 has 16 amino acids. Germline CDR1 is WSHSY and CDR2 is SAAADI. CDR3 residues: CASRETVFSGNTEAFF. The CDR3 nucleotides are TGCGCCAGCAGGGAGACCGTGTTTTCAGGGAATACTGAAGCTTTCTTT.

CDR3 loop: CASSARTEQYF. DNA of the CDR3: TGTGCCAGCAGCGCAAGGACAGAACAGTACTTC. The chain is built from TRBV7-2 and TRBJ2-4, with D possibly being TRBD1 (6 bases). The V end lost 5 bases, the J end lost 13 bases, and 12 bases lay between the germline ends. The CDR3 contains 11 residues. Germline CDR1 SGHTA, CDR2 FQGNSA.

The chain's CDR3 is CASSEDQGATEAFF. CDR3 bases: TGTGCCAGCAGTGAAGATCAGGGTGCCACTGAAGCTTTCTTT. V usage is TRBV2 and J usage is TRBJ1-1; tentatively, D is TRBD1 (5 bases). V gave up 1 base and J gave up 4 bases, with 10 bases separating them. This CDR3 has 14 amino acids. Per germline, CDR1 SNHLY and CDR2 FYNNEI.

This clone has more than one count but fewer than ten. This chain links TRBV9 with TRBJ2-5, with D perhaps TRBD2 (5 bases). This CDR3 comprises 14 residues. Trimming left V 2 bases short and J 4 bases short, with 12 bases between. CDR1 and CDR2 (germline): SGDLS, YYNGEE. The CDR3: CASSVEGSLETQYF. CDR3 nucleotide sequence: TGTGCCAGCAGCGTGGAAGGGAGCCTAGAGACCCAGTACTTC.

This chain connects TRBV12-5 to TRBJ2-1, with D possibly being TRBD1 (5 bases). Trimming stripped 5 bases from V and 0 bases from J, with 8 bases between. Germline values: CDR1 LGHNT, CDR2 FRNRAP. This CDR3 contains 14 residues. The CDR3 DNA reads TGTGCTAGTGGTGGGGCGAGCTCCTACAATGAGCAGTTCTTC. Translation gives CASGGASSYNEQFF.

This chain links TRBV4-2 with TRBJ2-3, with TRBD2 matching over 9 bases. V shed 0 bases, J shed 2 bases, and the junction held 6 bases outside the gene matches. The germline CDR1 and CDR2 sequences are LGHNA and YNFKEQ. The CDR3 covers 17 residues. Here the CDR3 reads CASSQDLTSGTTDTQYF. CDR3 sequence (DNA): TGTGCCAGCAGCCAAGACCTGACTAGCGGCACCACAGATACGCAGTATTTT.